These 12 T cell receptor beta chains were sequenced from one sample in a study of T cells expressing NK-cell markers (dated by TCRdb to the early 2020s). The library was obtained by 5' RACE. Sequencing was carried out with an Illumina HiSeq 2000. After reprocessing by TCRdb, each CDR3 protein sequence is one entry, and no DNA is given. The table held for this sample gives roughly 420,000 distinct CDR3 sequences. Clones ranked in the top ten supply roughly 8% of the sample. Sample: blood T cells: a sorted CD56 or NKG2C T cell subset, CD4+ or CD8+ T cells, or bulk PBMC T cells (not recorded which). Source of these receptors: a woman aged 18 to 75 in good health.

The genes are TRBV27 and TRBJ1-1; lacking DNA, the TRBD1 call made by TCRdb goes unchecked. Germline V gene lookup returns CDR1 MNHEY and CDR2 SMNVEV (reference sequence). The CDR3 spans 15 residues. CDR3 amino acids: CASSLIPGGNTEAFF.

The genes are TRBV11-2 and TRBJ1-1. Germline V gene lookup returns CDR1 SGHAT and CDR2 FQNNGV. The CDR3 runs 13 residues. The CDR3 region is CASSFMGTLEAFF.

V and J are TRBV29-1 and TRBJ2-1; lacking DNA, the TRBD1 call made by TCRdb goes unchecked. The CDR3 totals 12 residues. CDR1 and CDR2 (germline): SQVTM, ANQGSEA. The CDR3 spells CSVEGDSNEQFF.

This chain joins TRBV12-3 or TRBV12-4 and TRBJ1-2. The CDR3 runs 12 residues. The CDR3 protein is CASSRGLYGYTF.

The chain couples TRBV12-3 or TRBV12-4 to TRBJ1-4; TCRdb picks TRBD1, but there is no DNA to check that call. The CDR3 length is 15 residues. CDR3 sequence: CASGDDPLTNEKLFF.

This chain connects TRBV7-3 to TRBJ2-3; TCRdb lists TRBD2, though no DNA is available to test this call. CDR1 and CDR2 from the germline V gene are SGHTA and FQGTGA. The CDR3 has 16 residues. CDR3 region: CASSSGLAGTTDTQYF.

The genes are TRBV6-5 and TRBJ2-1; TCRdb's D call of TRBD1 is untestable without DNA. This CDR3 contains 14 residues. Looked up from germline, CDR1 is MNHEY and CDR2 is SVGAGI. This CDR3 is CASSYFPGGSEQFF.

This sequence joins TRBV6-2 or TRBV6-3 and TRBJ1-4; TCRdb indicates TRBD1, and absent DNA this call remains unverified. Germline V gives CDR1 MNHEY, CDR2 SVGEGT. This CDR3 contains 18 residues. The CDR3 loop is CASSYPIQGWATNEKLFF.

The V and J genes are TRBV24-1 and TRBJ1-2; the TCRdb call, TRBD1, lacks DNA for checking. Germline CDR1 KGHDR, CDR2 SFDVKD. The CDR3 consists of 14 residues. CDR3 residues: CATSDFGGGAGYTF.

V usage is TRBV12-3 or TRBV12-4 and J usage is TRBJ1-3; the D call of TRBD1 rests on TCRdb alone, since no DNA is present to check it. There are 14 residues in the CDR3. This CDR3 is CASSLTGSGNTIYF.

CDR3 region: CASSYSGGVDNEQFF. This chain connects TRBV6-5 to TRBJ2-1; TCRdb indicates TRBD1, and absent DNA this call remains unverified. CDR1 and CDR2 from the germline V gene are MNHEY and SVGAGI. This CDR3 contains 15 residues.

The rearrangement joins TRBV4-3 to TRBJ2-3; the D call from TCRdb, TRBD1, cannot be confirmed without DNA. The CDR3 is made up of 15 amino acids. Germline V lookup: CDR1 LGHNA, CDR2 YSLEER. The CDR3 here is CASSQGPGTSDTQYF.